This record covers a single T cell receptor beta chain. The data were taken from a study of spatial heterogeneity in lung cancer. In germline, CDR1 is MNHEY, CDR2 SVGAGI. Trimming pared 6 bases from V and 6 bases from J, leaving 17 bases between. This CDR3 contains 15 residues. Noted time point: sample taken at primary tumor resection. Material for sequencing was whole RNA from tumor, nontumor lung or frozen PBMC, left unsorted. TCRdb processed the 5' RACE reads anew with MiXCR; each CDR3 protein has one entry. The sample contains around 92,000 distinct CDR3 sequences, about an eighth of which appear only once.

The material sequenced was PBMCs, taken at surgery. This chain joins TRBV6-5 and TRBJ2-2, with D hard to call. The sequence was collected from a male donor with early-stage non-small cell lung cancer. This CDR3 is CASSHHSSSAGELFF. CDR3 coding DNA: TGTGCCAGCAGCCACCACTCCTCATCAGCCGGGGAGCTGTTTTTT.